This entry lists 16 T cell receptor beta chains sequenced from one sample in a study of blood T cells in healthy people across ages. Combining a sample-barcoded 5' primer with a J-beta primer mix, a second PCR ran for about 7 to 11 cycles. TCRdb used MiXCR to reprocess the 5' RACE reads, holding one entry per CDR3 protein. The profile shows about 640,000 distinct CDR3 sequences, roughly 43% of them singletons. Specimen: blood. The receptors here all came from a man older than 75 in good health.

The table lists this clonotype with a few counts. The rearrangement links TRBV6-8 to TRBJ2-6; no firm D call. Looked up from germline, CDR1 is MNHGY and CDR2 is SAAAGT. CDR3 size: 15 residues. Between the trimmed V and J ends, which lost 5 bases and 0 bases, there was a span of 8 bases. CDR3 protein: CASSTNNSGANVLTF. The CDR3 coding sequence is TGTGCCAGCAGTACCAACAACTCTGGGGCCAACGTCCTGACTTTC.

As regards this clonotype: An end of the junction does not agree with germline; a read error may underlie this. The chain combines TRBV5-1 with TRBJ1-4; 7 bases map to TRBD1. Germline CDR1 reads SGHRS; CDR2 reads YFSETQ. The CDR3 runs 18 residues. The CDR3 region has the DNA TGCGCCAACAGCAGCGGACAGGCCGGCGTCCCAACTAATGAAAAACTGTTTTTT. Encoded protein: CANSSGQAGVPTNEKLFF.

The gene calls are TRBV6-4 and TRBJ1-2; tentatively, D is TRBD1 (5 bases). CDR3 size: 11 residues. Germline V gives CDR1 MRHNA, CDR2 SNTAGT. The V gene lost 4 bases and the J gene lost 7 bases, with 7 bases spanning the gap. The CDR3 protein is CASSAGGGYTF. CDR3 bases: TGTGCCAGCAGTGCCGGGGGTGGCTACACCTTC.

This clonotype was seen a single time. The CDR3 sequence: CASSSLQGDNQPQHF. The DNA of the CDR3 is TGTGCCAGCAGTAGCCTCCAGGGGGACAATCAGCCCCAGCATTTT. The genes are TRBV27 and TRBJ1-5, with TRBD1 identical over 7 bases. Trimming at V came to 5 bases and at J to 3 bases, leaving 7 bases not matched to a gene. Germline CDR1 reads MNHEY; CDR2 reads SMNVEV (reference sequence). This CDR3 region has 15 residues.

In its sample, this clonotype was seen once. The chain recombines TRBV3-1 with TRBJ2-1, with 8 bases matching TRBD2. The CDR3 loop spans 16 amino acids. Unmatched junction bases numbered 6, after V lost 0 bases and J lost 5 bases. CDR1 LGHDT and CDR2 YNNKEL come from the germline V gene (reference sequence). CDR3 loop: CASSQDFQLADNEQFF. CDR3 bases: TGTGCCAGCAGCCAAGATTTTCAACTAGCGGACAATGAGCAGTTCTTC.

The chain carries TRBV3-1 and TRBJ1-1; weak D call: TRBD1 (5 bases). Trimming pared 4 bases from V and 1 base from J, leaving 13 bases between. The germline CDR1 and CDR2 sequences are LGHDT and YNNKEL (reference sequence). The CDR3 extends over 15 amino acids. As DNA, the CDR3 is TGTGCCAGCAGCCGCAGCAGGGTTCCGAACACTGAAGCTTTCTTT. This encodes CASSRSRVPNTEAFF.

This clonotype was detected ten times or more. The V gene is TRBV6-2 or TRBV6-3, the J gene TRBJ2-7, with D tentatively TRBD2 (5 bases). The germline V gene encodes CDR1 MNHEY and CDR2 SVGEGT. This CDR3 region has 13 residues. V was trimmed by 8 bases and J by 3 bases, leaving 14 bases between them. CDR3 sequence: CASQLQLVYEQYF. The CDR3 coding sequence is TGTGCCAGCCAACTCCAACTAGTCTACGAGCAGTACTTC.

This clonotype was recorded many times. The chain uses TRBV7-3 and TRBJ2-1; a weak D match, TRBD2 (5 bases). This CDR3 region has 16 residues. Trimming pared 5 bases from V and 0 bases from J, leaving 14 bases between. Germline CDR1 SGHTA, CDR2 FQGTGA. For the CDR3, the DNA is TGTGCCAGCAGCCCCCGCTTGGGGAGCTCCTACAATGAGCAGTTCTTC. It translates to CASSPRLGSSYNEQFF.

In regard to this clonotype: This may come from a read error, since a much larger clone is one base off. This CDR3 is CASSKNIEETQFF. DNA of the CDR3: TGTGCCAGCTCAAAGAATATTGAAGAGACCCAGTTCTTC. The chain recombines TRBV18 with TRBJ2-5; D is ambiguous. Judging by the DNA end, TRBJ2-1 fits better; the J call may be wrong. The CDR3 contains 13 residues. In germline, CDR1 is KGHSH, CDR2 LQKENI.

As to this clonotype: A junction end diverges from the germline sequence, so it may reflect a read error. V gene TRBV7-2 combines with J gene TRBJ1-2, with TRBD1 identical over 12 bases. The CDR3 totals 17 residues. Looked up from germline, CDR1 is SGHTA and CDR2 is FQGNSA. The CDR3 sequence: CASNLVGGQGAGYGYTF. The CDR3 bases are TGTGCCAGCAACTTAGTTGGGGGACAGGGGGCCGGCTATGGCTACACCTTC.

This clonotype was found a few times. The chain recombines TRBV10-3 with TRBJ2-5, with 8 positions matching TRBD1. Germline values: CDR1 ENHRY, CDR2 SYGVKD. The CDR3 has 16 residues. The V and J ends lost 6 bases and 1 base, in that order; junction bases with no gene match: 10. As DNA, the CDR3 is TGTGCCATCAGCGAAGGCATGACAGGGGTCCAAGAGACCCAGTACTTC. Residues: CAISEGMTGVQETQYF.

The gene calls are TRBV11-2 and TRBJ2-1; 13 bases align to TRBD2. The J call is doubtful: the DNA matches TRBJ2-7 better. Germline V gene data show CDR1 as SGHAT and CDR2 as FQNNGV. There are 21 residues in the CDR3. The CDR3 nucleotides are TGTGCCAGCAGCCCTCGTCTCCGACTAGCGGGGGGCCGCAGCTCCTACAATGAGCAGTACTTC. Translation gives CASSPRLRLAGGRSSYNEQYF.

The chain links TRBV7-2 to TRBJ2-1; D unresolved. V lost 4 bases to trimming and J lost 6 bases, with 13 bases between them. The CDR3 runs 14 residues. Germline V gene data show CDR1 as SGHTA and CDR2 as FQGNSA. CDR3 region: CASSSALLSNEQFF. CDR3 sequence (DNA): TGTGCCAGCAGCTCGGCCCTGCTGTCCAATGAGCAGTTCTTC.

V usage is TRBV28 and J usage is TRBJ2-1; D might be TRBD1 (6 bases). The V end lost 3 bases, the J end lost 0 bases, and 12 bases lay between the germline ends. This CDR3 spans 16 amino acids. The V gene's germline CDR1 is MDHEN and CDR2 SYDVKM. CDR3 residues: CASSFADSDSYNEQFF. The DNA of the CDR3 is TGTGCCAGCAGTTTCGCGGACAGTGACTCCTACAATGAGCAGTTCTTC.

A single count supports this clonotype. This chain uses TRBV18 with TRBJ2-5, with TRBD2 matching over 11 bases. This CDR3 has 16 residues. Trimming removed 3 bases from V and 11 bases from J; junction bases left unmatched: 14. CDR1 is KGHSH, CDR2 LQKENI, per germline. The CDR3 loop reads CASSPLASGRTHEQYF. The CDR3 bases are TGTGCCAGCTCACCCCTAGCTAGCGGGAGGACCCATGAGCAGTACTTC.

This clonotype was seen once. This rearrangement joins TRBV6-2 or TRBV6-3 to TRBJ2-3; D tentatively fits TRBD1 or TRBD2 (6 bases each). This CDR3 is 16 amino acids long. Germline V gene sequence: CDR1 MNHEY, CDR2 SVGEGT. Trimming shortened V by 0 bases and J by 5 bases, and 15 bases separated the two germline ends. The CDR3 protein is CASSYSGAGYRDTQYF. The CDR3 nucleotides read TGTGCCAGCAGTTACTCGGGGGCGGGATATCGAGATACGCAGTATTTT.